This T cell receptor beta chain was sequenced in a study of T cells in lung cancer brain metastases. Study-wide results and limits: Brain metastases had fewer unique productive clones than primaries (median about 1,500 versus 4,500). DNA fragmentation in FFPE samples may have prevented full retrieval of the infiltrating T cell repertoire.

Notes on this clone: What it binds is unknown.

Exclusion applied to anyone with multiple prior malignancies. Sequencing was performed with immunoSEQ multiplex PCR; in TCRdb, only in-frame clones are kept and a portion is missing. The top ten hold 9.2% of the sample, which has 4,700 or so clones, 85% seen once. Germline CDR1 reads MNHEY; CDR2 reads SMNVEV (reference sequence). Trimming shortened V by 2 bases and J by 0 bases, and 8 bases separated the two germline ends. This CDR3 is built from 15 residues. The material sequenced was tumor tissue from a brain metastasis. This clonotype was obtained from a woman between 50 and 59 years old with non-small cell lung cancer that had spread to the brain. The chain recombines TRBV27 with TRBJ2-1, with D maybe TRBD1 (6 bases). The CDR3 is CASSLQGSSYNEQFF. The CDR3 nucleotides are TGTGCCAGCAGTTTACAGGGGAGCTCCTACAATGAGCAGTTCTTC.